This is a list of T cell receptor beta chains from one sample in a study of T cells expressing NK-cell markers. With the 5' RACE reads reprocessed, TCRdb shows one record per CDR3 protein and no DNA. The sample holds 550,000 to 600,000 distinct CDR3 sequences. The sequencing input was blood T cells: a sorted CD56 or NKG2C T cell subset, CD4+ or CD8+ T cells, or bulk PBMC T cells (not recorded which). All receptors come from a man between 18 and 35 years old in good health. Each CDR3 is given with its conserved first and last residue.

j_call: TRBJ1-2
v_call: TRBV12-3/TRBV12-4
cdr3_aa: CASSLNGINYGYTF

j_call: TRBJ2-3
v_call: TRBV5-1
cdr3_aa: CASSLGSVTDTQYF

j_call: TRBJ1-1
v_call: TRBV3-1
cdr3_aa: CASSQDLGGRTEAFF

j_call: TRBJ1-2
v_call: TRBV6-1
cdr3_aa: CASTKEDRVLRGYTF

j_call: TRBJ1-5
v_call: TRBV20-1
cdr3_aa: CSAKKGVMGNQPQHF

j_call: TRBJ1-5
v_call: TRBV7-2
cdr3_aa: CASSVDREQPQHF

j_call: TRBJ2-6
v_call: TRBV2
cdr3_aa: CASRTAGANVLTF

j_call: TRBJ2-5
v_call: TRBV11-2
cdr3_aa: CASSGVAGGTQYF

j_call: TRBJ2-7
v_call: TRBV21-1
cdr3_aa: CASSKPINREVYEQYF

j_call: TRBJ2-5
v_call: TRBV10-2
cdr3_aa: CASSVGGTRGETQYF

j_call: TRBJ2-2
v_call: TRBV6-5
cdr3_aa: CASSYGVSIGLAPGELFF

j_call: TRBJ2-4
v_call: TRBV5-1
cdr3_aa: CASSSGQGSQKNIQYF

j_call: TRBJ2-1
v_call: TRBV24-1
cdr3_aa: CATSDWGLAGGEQFF

j_call: TRBJ2-3
v_call: TRBV20-1
cdr3_aa: CSAPDPGPGGTDTQYF

j_call: TRBJ2-2
v_call: TRBV4-2
cdr3_aa: CASTGTGELFF

j_call: TRBJ2-5
v_call: TRBV7-9
cdr3_aa: CASEETETQYF

j_call: TRBJ1-1
v_call: TRBV29-1
cdr3_aa: CSVLAPQRVINTEAFF

j_call: TRBJ1-6
v_call: TRBV12-3/TRBV12-4
cdr3_aa: CASSLSGVDSPLHF

j_call: TRBJ2-1
v_call: TRBV24-1
cdr3_aa: CATSDPGASGIGEQFF

j_call: TRBJ2-3
v_call: TRBV14
cdr3_aa: CASKALSSTDTQYF

j_call: TRBJ2-2
v_call: TRBV27
cdr3_aa: CASSLIKGAPTGELFF

j_call: TRBJ2-1
v_call: TRBV12-3/TRBV12-4
cdr3_aa: CASTLGALRLAGYNEQFF

j_call: TRBJ1-2
v_call: TRBV5-1
cdr3_aa: CASSPNGLVGHGYTF

j_call: TRBJ2-3
v_call: TRBV10-3
cdr3_aa: CAIRGGASDTQYF

j_call: TRBJ2-6
v_call: TRBV7-9
cdr3_aa: CASSWPLAISGANVLTF

j_call: TRBJ2-7
v_call: TRBV7-2
cdr3_aa: CASSLPTSGTDEQYF

j_call: TRBJ2-1
v_call: TRBV7-9
cdr3_aa: CASSSTAGGLYNEQFF

j_call: TRBJ2-1
v_call: TRBV29-1
cdr3_aa: CSALGAPNNEQFF

j_call: TRBJ2-7
v_call: TRBV7-2
cdr3_aa: CASSFGTSGSMSYEQYF

j_call: TRBJ2-5
v_call: TRBV2
cdr3_aa: CASSEALGAEETQYF

j_call: TRBJ2-3
v_call: TRBV5-1
cdr3_aa: CASAPDRSRTDTQYF

j_call: TRBJ2-3
v_call: TRBV20-1
cdr3_aa: CSATGTSGVSTDTQYF

j_call: TRBJ1-2
v_call: TRBV20-1
cdr3_aa: CSASRGFNYGYTF

j_call: TRBJ2-2
v_call: TRBV15
cdr3_aa: CATVAGLEIGELFF

j_call: TRBJ2-5
v_call: TRBV12-3/TRBV12-4
cdr3_aa: CASRGTSGPQETQYF

j_call: TRBJ1-1
v_call: TRBV29-1
cdr3_aa: CSVNPEGRNTEAFF

j_call: TRBJ2-5
v_call: TRBV7-9
cdr3_aa: CASSPPWGWETQYF

j_call: TRBJ2-1
v_call: TRBV27
cdr3_aa: CASSASGRARYNEQFF

j_call: TRBJ2-4
v_call: TRBV29-1
cdr3_aa: CSVGPSGAIGNIQYF

j_call: TRBJ2-5
v_call: TRBV12-3/TRBV12-4
cdr3_aa: CASSYWTGEEETQYF

j_call: TRBJ2-1
v_call: TRBV20-1
cdr3_aa: CSAARAFGAVHEQFF

j_call: TRBJ2-1
v_call: TRBV5-1
cdr3_aa: CASSVRTEGGPLTQFF

j_call: TRBJ1-2
v_call: TRBV15
cdr3_aa: CATSRGGGQGNYGYTF

j_call: TRBJ2-1
v_call: TRBV5-1
cdr3_aa: CASSLGDSGRGEQFF

j_call: TRBJ2-7
v_call: TRBV12-3/TRBV12-4
cdr3_aa: CASTSGTGNYYEQYF

j_call: TRBJ2-5
v_call: TRBV20-1
cdr3_aa: CSARGLRPGQETQYF

j_call: TRBJ1-2
v_call: TRBV12-3/TRBV12-4
cdr3_aa: CASSFAGWGYTF

j_call: TRBJ2-7
v_call: TRBV12-3/TRBV12-4
cdr3_aa: CASSNGGFYEQYF

j_call: TRBJ2-2
v_call: TRBV5-1
cdr3_aa: CASSSGQSLAGELFF

j_call: TRBJ2-5
v_call: TRBV5-6
cdr3_aa: CASSLARDRVLAQYF

j_call: TRBJ1-5
v_call: TRBV29-1
cdr3_aa: CSVGEEGAPQHF

j_call: TRBJ2-1
v_call: TRBV19
cdr3_aa: CASSIRAGGSIYNEQFF

j_call: TRBJ2-1
v_call: TRBV29-1
cdr3_aa: CSAPDGLAGGFPEQFF

j_call: TRBJ2-1
v_call: TRBV6-2/TRBV6-3
cdr3_aa: CASSNIRRAGNEQFF